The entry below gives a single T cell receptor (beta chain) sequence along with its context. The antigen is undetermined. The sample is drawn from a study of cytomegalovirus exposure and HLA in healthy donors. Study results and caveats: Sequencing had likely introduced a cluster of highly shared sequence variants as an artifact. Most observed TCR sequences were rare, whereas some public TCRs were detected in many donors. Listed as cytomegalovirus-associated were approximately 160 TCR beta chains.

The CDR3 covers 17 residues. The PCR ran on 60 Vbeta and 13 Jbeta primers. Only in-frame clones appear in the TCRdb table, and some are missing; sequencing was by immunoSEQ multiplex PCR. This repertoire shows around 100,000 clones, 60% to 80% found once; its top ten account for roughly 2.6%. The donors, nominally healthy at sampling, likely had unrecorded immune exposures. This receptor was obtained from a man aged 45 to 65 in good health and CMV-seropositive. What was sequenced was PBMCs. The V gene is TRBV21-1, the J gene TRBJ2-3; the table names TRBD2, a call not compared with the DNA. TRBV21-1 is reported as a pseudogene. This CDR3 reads CASSRDSGLPSTDTQYF. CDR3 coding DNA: TGTGCCAGCAGCAGAGATTCGGGACTGCCTAGCACAGATACGCAGTATTTT.